The next 9 T cell receptor beta chains were all read from a single sample in a study of blood T cells in healthy people across ages. The second PCR ran roughly 6 to 11 cycles with a sample-barcoded 5' primer and J-beta primers. One entry per CDR3 protein, called by TCRdb with MiXCR from the 5' RACE reads. The sample includes about 900,000 distinct CDR3 sequences, 45% to 50% of them seen just once. The source material was blood. These TCRs come from a young man in good health.

This chain links TRBV18 with TRBJ2-5; D ambiguous. The ends were cut back, 3 bases at V and 4 bases at J, with 9 bases in the middle. Germline-derived CDR1 and CDR2 are KGHSH and LQKENI. This CDR3 comprises 13 residues. In DNA, the CDR3 is TGTGCCAGCTCACCGGGCCAGAGAGAGACCCAGTACTTC. Translated, it gives CASSPGQRETQYF.

The CDR3 region has the DNA TGTGCCAGCAGCTTAGTTAGCGGGGGGGCGGGAGATACGCAGTATTTT. Residues: CASSLVSGGAGDTQYF. This sequence joins TRBV7-2 and TRBJ2-3; 11 bases match TRBD2. The CDR3 is 16 amino acids. Per germline, CDR1 SGHTA and CDR2 FQGNSA. The V gene end was trimmed by 1 base and the J gene end by 5 bases; junction bases not matched to a gene: 5.

The chain uses TRBV10-3 and TRBJ1-5, with TRBD1 matching over 8 bases. The CDR3 sequence is 15 residues long. Germline CDR1 is ENHRY and CDR2 is SYGVKD. The ends lost 3 bases at V and 7 bases at J; junction bases unmatched: 8. The chain's CDR3 is CAISDPDRVYQPQHF. CDR3 sequence (DNA): TGTGCCATCAGTGACCCGGACAGGGTCTACCAGCCCCAGCATTTT.

This clonotype was detected only a few times. The DNA of the CDR3 is TGTGCCAGCAGCCCTCAACAGGGAAACACCATATATTTT. This encodes CASSPQQGNTIYF. This chain joins TRBV12-3 or TRBV12-4 and TRBJ1-3, with unresolved D. The V end was cut by 6 bases, the J end by 4 bases, with 10 bases between. The CDR3 covers 13 residues.

The chain has TRBV15 and TRBJ2-3, with 7 nucleotides matching TRBD2. This CDR3 is 14 amino acids long. V gave up 5 bases and J gave up 3 bases; unmatched junction bases: 5. CDR1 is LNHNV, CDR2 YYDKDF, per germline (reference sequence). The CDR3 spells CATSFGLVTDTQYF. In DNA, the CDR3 is TGTGCCACCAGCTTTGGACTAGTGACAGATACGCAGTATTTT.

The V gene is TRBV3-1, the J gene TRBJ2-7; either TRBD1 or TRBD2 may fit D (6 bases each). The CDR3 has 15 residues. With 1 base removed from V and 7 bases from J, the gap between germline ends came to 17 bases. Germline V lookup: CDR1 LGHDT, CDR2 YNNKEL (reference sequence). CDR3 loop: CASSQAGDIYNEQYF. The CDR3 DNA reads TGTGCCAGCAGCCAAGCGGGGGACATATACAATGAGCAGTACTTC.

The V call is TRBV30, the J call TRBJ2-2; 10 positions match TRBD1. This CDR3 spans 15 amino acids. CDR1 and CDR2 (germline): GTSNPN, SVGIG (reference sequence). After removal of 5 bases from V and 0 bases from J, the junction contained 3 bases not matched to a gene. The CDR3 is CAWDRGLSNTGELFF. The CDR3 region has the DNA TGTGCCTGGGACAGGGGGCTTTCGAACACCGGGGAGCTGTTTTTT.

This chain connects TRBV4-1 to TRBJ2-7; 7 nucleotides agree with TRBD1. The CDR3 sequence is 17 residues long. J lost 4 bases, V lost 1 base, and 13 bases had no gene match. Per the germline V gene, CDR1 is MGHRA and CDR2 is YSYEKL. Written as DNA, the CDR3 is TGCGCCAGCAGCCAAGGGGGGAGACAGGGATGGGTATACGAGCAGTACTTC. Translation gives CASSQGGRQGWVYEQYF.

This clonotype was recorded a few times. This rearrangement joins TRBV12-3 or TRBV12-4 to TRBJ1-4; 8 bases line up with TRBD1. With V trimmed by 6 bases and J by 4 bases, 13 bases remained unmatched. The CDR3 is 17 amino acids. DNA of the CDR3: TGTGCCAGCAGCCGGGGCGGACAGGGTTCGGGTAATGAAAAACTGTTTTTT. This gives the protein CASSRGGQGSGNEKLFF.